The next 21 T cell receptor beta chains were all read from a single sample in a study of T cell repertoires in cytomegalovirus infection. Antigens of these TCRs are unknown. MiXCR, applied by TCRdb to the reads, yields one record per CDR3 protein. The sample lists approximately 730,000 distinct CDR3 sequences, approximately 33% occurring once. The sequencing here drew on cultured PBMCs, taken from culture after CMV antigen stimulation. Receptor source: a human donor in good health (CMV status not recorded). Some clones in this sample may be carry-over from other donors' samples.

This chain links TRBV20-1 with TRBJ1-1; TRBD1 agrees at 8 bases. V was pared by 5 bases and J by 1 base, with 6 bases of the junction left unmatched. This CDR3 comprises 14 residues. Germline CDR1 reads DFQATT; CDR2 reads SNEGSKA (reference sequence). CDR3 sequence reads: CSAGTDRGNTEAFF. CDR3 coding DNA: TGCAGTGCTGGAACCGACAGGGGGAACACTGAAGCTTTCTTT.

This clonotype was seen only a few times. This chain links TRBV19 with TRBJ2-5; a possible D gene is TRBD2 (6 bases). The CDR3 runs to 14 residues. CDR1 and CDR2 from the germline V gene are LNHDA and SQIVND (reference sequence). The V end was cut by 3 bases, the J end by 3 bases, with 11 bases between. CDR3: CASSIGTYEETQYF. The CDR3 DNA sequence: TGTGCCAGTAGTATCGGGACTTATGAAGAGACCCAGTACTTC.

The V and J genes are TRBV7-2 and TRBJ2-5, with D perhaps given as TRBD1 or TRBD2 (7 bases each). The CDR3 consists of 14 residues. CDR1 is SGHTA, CDR2 FQGNSA, per germline. Trimming removed 2 bases at V and 9 bases at J, with 16 bases between. CDR3 region: CASSLQGGGRAQYF. DNA of the CDR3: TGTGCCAGCAGCTTACAGGGGGGGGGTAGGGCCCAGTACTTC.

This clonotype occurred a few times. The chain carries TRBV6-1 and TRBJ1-5; weak D call: TRBD1 (6 bases). Germline CDR1 MNHNS, CDR2 SASEGT. V lost 7 bases and J 7 bases, leaving 23 bases between the germline ends. The CDR3 is 16 residues long. CDR3: CASKSLHTGFEQPQHF. DNA of the CDR3: TGTGCCAGCAAAAGTCTACATACAGGGTTTGAGCAGCCCCAGCATTTT.

This clonotype was seen a handful of times. This chain uses TRBV6-1 with TRBJ2-7, with 11 bases that match TRBD1. This CDR3 is built from 15 residues. Germline V gene data show CDR1 as MNHNS and CDR2 as SASEGT. Trimming at V came to 4 bases and at J to 3 bases, leaving 5 bases not matched to a gene. The CDR3 nucleotides read TGTGCCAGCAGTGCCCCGGGACAGGGGGGCTACGAGCAGTACTTC. Residues: CASSAPGQGGYEQYF.

This clonotype showed up just a few times. The rearrangement links TRBV7-9 to TRBJ2-1, with D perhaps TRBD1 or TRBD2 (5 bases each). Deletions cut 6 bases from V and 10 bases from J, with 19 bases between. Germline V CDR1 and CDR2: SEHNR, FQNEAQ (reference sequence). There are 14 residues in the CDR3. CDR3 loop: CASRHGGEGSEQFF. The CDR3 coding sequence is TGTGCCAGCAGGCATGGGGGTGAAGGTTCCGAGCAGTTCTTC. Based on the CDR3 plus reference TRBV7-9 and TRBJ2-1, the full variable domain is DTGVSQNPRHKITKRGQNVTFRCDPISEHNRLYWYRQTLGQGPEFLTYFQNEAQLEKSRLLSDRFSAERPKGSFSTLEIQRTEQGDSAMYLCASRHGGEGSEQFFGPGTRLTVL.

This clonotype was counted between two and nine times. The rearrangement joins TRBV7-2 to TRBJ2-1; 8 nucleotides match TRBD1. The germline gives CDR1 SGHTA, CDR2 FQGNSA. The CDR3 spans 16 residues. V lost 3 bases to trimming and J lost 3 bases; unmatched junction nucleotides: 7. Here the CDR3 DNA reads TGTGCCAGCAGCTTGACAGGGGCTGGGTTCTACAATGAGCAGTTCTTC. It codes for CASSLTGAGFYNEQFF.

This clonotype was observed a few times. This chain links TRBV7-9 with TRBJ2-1, with D uncertain. V was trimmed by 7 bases and J by 5 bases, leaving 21 bases between them. The CDR3 totals 16 residues. The V gene's germline CDR1 is SEHNR and CDR2 FQNEAQ (reference sequence). The chain's CDR3 is CASIRIGSRGNNEQFF. The CDR3 nucleotides read TGTGCCAGCATCAGGATCGGGTCCCGAGGAAACAATGAGCAGTTCTTC.

This clonotype was observed at least ten times. J is TRBJ2-7 and V is TRBV7-8, with 10 bases fitting TRBD2. Germline V gives CDR1 SGHVS, CDR2 FQNEAQ. Losses at the gene ends were 3 bases for V and 6 bases for J; bases not matched to a gene: 11. This CDR3 spans 16 amino acids. CDR3 sequence (DNA): TGTGCCAGCAGCTTGAGAAGCGGGGGGGCCCCATTCGAGCAGTACTTC. Its protein product is CASSLRSGGAPFEQYF.

This rearrangement joins TRBV4-3 to TRBJ2-5; 8 bases map to TRBD1. The CDR3 totals 14 residues. Germline CDR1 is LGHNA and CDR2 is YSLEER. V shed 0 bases, J shed 7 bases, and the junction held 4 bases outside the gene matches. CDR3 in DNA: TGCGCCAGCAGCCAAGACCGGGGGACAGGGACCCAGTACTTC. This translates into CASSQDRGTGTQYF.

The CDR3 DNA sequence: TGTGCCAGCAGCACACCCAGGCGGTCGGGAGAGCAGTACTTC. Its protein product is CASSTPRRSGEQYF. The genes are TRBV6-2 or TRBV6-3 and TRBJ2-7; tentatively, D is TRBD2 (5 bases). This CDR3 region has 14 residues. The germline CDR1 and CDR2 sequences are MNHEY and SVGEGT. Deletions cut 6 bases from V and 7 bases from J, with 19 bases between.

The chain recombines TRBV5-4 with TRBJ2-3; 14 positions match TRBD2. Germline V gives CDR1 SGHNT, CDR2 YYREEE (reference sequence). The CDR3 spans 17 residues. Trimming removed 4 bases from V and 4 bases from J; junction bases left unmatched: 8. The CDR3 region is CASSLGLAGVGADTQYF. DNA for the CDR3: TGTGCCAGCAGCCTGGGACTAGCGGGAGTGGGGGCAGATACGCAGTATTTT.

CDR3 nucleotides: TGTGCCAGCAGTTTACCGGGCCTGGACAGGGAACAAACGGGCAATCAGCCCCAGCATTTT. Translated: CASSLPGLDREQTGNQPQHF. J is TRBJ1-5 and V is TRBV12-3 or TRBV12-4; 8 nucleotides line up with TRBD1. The CDR3 extends over 20 amino acids. The trim removed 2 bases at V and 2 bases at J, leaving 17 bases unmatched.

This clonotype was picked up a small number of times. The CDR3 nucleotides read TGTGCCAGCAGCCCCTCTACTTCAGGGGCGAATGAGCAGTTCTTC. This gives the protein CASSPSTSGANEQFF. This chain connects TRBV7-7 to TRBJ2-1, with D tentatively TRBD1 (6 bases). The length of the CDR3 is 15 residues. From germline, CDR1 is SSHAT and CDR2 FNYEAQ (reference sequence). V dropped 5 bases and J dropped 7 bases, with 18 bases sitting between them.

This sequence joins TRBV20-1 and TRBJ2-1; a weak D match, TRBD2 (7 bases). Trimming left V 3 bases short and J 11 bases short, with 20 bases between. Germline V gives CDR1 DFQATT, CDR2 SNEGSKA (reference sequence). The CDR3 runs to 14 residues. The CDR3 DNA reads as TGCAGTGCTAGTAAGGGGCTGGGGGGGCCCAAGCAGTTCTTC. Translating gives CSASKGLGGPKQFF.

This clonotype was picked up a small number of times. The chain employs TRBV5-1 and TRBJ2-3; 11 positions match TRBD2. The CDR3 has 19 residues. Trimming cost V 0 bases and J 0 bases; bases outside gene matches: 9. Germline CDR1 reads SGHRS; CDR2 reads YFSETQ. The CDR3 region is CASSLDSTSGGSSTDTQYF. CDR3 bases: TGCGCCAGCAGCTTGGATTCAACTAGCGGGGGTTCTAGCACAGATACGCAGTATTTT. The full variable domain, completed using reference TRBV5-1 and TRBJ2-3, is KAGVTQTPRYLIKTRGQQVTLSCSPISGHRSVSWYQQTPGQGLQFLFEYFSETQRNKGNFPGRFSGRQFSNSRSEMNVSTLELGDSALYLCASSLDSTSGGSSTDTQYFGPGTRLTVL.

As DNA, the CDR3 is TGTGCCAGCGGACGAGGGGCTTATACCAATCAGCCCCAGCATTTT. This codes for CASGRGAYTNQPQHF. The chain uses TRBV6-2 or TRBV6-3 and TRBJ1-5, with a tentative D call TRBD1 (5 bases). V lost 8 bases and J 3 bases, leaving 17 bases between the germline ends. Germline V gene data show CDR1 as MNHEY and CDR2 as SVGEGT. The CDR3 runs 15 residues.

The V gene is TRBV6-1, the J gene TRBJ2-3; TRBD1 matches at 9 bases. V lost 10 bases, J lost 6 bases, and 8 bases stayed unmatched. This CDR3 is 13 amino acids long. Germline V lookup: CDR1 MNHNS, CDR2 SASEGT. CDR3 sequence: CATTGQGLDTQYF. The CDR3 region has the DNA TGTGCCACCACGGGACAGGGACTCGATACGCAGTATTTT.

This clonotype was seen only a few times. The chain uses TRBV6-6 and TRBJ2-4; unclear D gene. V was shortened by 2 bases and J by 0 bases, with 5 bases between the two germline ends. The germline V gene has CDR1 MNHNY and CDR2 SVGAGI (reference sequence). The CDR3 spans 14 residues. DNA of the CDR3: TGTGCCAGCAGTTACACCCTAGCCAAAAACATTCAGTACTTC. Amino acid sequence: CASSYTLAKNIQYF.

The chain employs TRBV11-2 and TRBJ1-1; 10 nucleotides agree with TRBD1. This CDR3 is 16 amino acids long. Trimming took 2 bases from V and 1 from J; bases not matched to a gene: 4. The germline CDR1 and CDR2 sequences are SGHAT and FQNNGV. CDR3 protein: CASSLLRTGGNTEAFF. DNA of the CDR3: TGTGCCAGCAGCTTACTGAGGACAGGGGGGAACACTGAAGCTTTCTTT. The entire variable domain, with the rest obtained from reference TRBV11-2 and TRBJ1-1, is as follows: EAGVAQSPRYKIIEKRQSVAFWCNPISGHATLYWYQQILGQGPKLLIQFQNNGVVDDSQLPKDRFSAERLKGVDSTLKIQPAKLEDSAVYLCASSLLRTGGNTEAFFGQGTRLTVV.

The chain uses TRBV15 and TRBJ1-5, with TRBD1 matching 7 bases. The germline V gene encodes CDR1 LNHNV and CDR2 YYDKDF (reference sequence). The CDR3 sequence is 18 residues long. J gave up 4 bases and V 0 bases, and 12 bases lay outside the gene matches. CDR3 amino acids: CATSRDLAHRGRNQPQHF. The CDR3 coding sequence is TGTGCCACCAGCAGAGATCTCGCCCACAGGGGACGGAATCAGCCCCAGCATTTT.